These T cell receptor beta chains were read from a single sample in a study of preoperative IRX-2 immunotherapy in early breast cancer. TCRdb keeps only in-frame clones here, not all; method: immunoSEQ multiplex PCR. The sample contains 40,000 to 50,000 clones, 60% to 85% of which appear only once. Sequencing was performed on tumor tissue, taken after IRX-2 immunotherapy. The receptors come from a human donor with breast cancer. CDR3s include the opening cysteine and the closing phenylalanine or tryptophan. D genes are given only for firm matches. Rows give clone size only sometimes, using once, few, many, or a class for an expanded clone.

clone size	V gene	J gene	D gene	CDR3 protein	CDR3 DNA
-	TRBV28	TRBJ2-7	TRBD2	CASYGTSGEGGSYEQYF	TGTGCCAGTTACGGGACTAGCGGAGAGGGGGGATCCTACGAGCAGTACTTC
few	TRBV11-3	TRBJ2-2	-	CASSPFGGSNTGELFF	TGTGCCAGCAGCCCTTTCGGCGGGTCGAACACCGGGGAGCTGTTTTTT
once	TRBV18	TRBJ2-3	-	CASSPVVDTQYF	TGTGCCAGCTCACCCGTGGTAGATACGCAGTATTTT
-	TRBV6-8	TRBJ1-6	TRBD1	CAISGTGNNSPLHF	TGTGCCATCAGTGGGACAGGGAATAATTCACCCCTCCACTTT
-	TRBV5-1	TRBJ1-5	TRBD1	CASSPGQNIDQPQHF	TGCGCCAGCAGCCCGGGACAGAATATCGATCAGCCCCAGCATTTT
-	TRBV5-1	TRBJ1-4	TRBD1	CASSLGTGREKLFF	TGCGCCAGCAGCCTCGGGACAGGGCGGGAAAAACTGTTTTTT
-	TRBV10-2	TRBJ2-7	-	CASSEIAAYYEQYF	TGCGCCAGCAGTGAGATAGCCGCGTACTACGAGCAGTACTTC
-	TRBV5-1	TRBJ2-7	TRBD2	CASSGGLAGSYEQYF	TGCGCCAGCAGCGGGGGACTAGCGGGGTCCTACGAGCAGTACTTC
few	TRBV10-2	TRBJ2-1	-	CASTGRGNNEQFF	TGCGCCAGCACCGGGCGGGGAAACAATGAGCAGTTCTTC
-	TRBV7-1	TRBJ1-2	-	CASRTQGNYGYTF	TGTGCCAGCAGAACACAGGGAAACTATGGCTACACCTTC
once	TRBV11-3	TRBJ2-3	TRBD2	CASSSAGGGTSTDTQYF	TGTGCCAGCAGCTCGGCGGGGGGAGGGACCTCCACAGATACGCAGTATTTT
once	TRBV30	TRBJ2-7	TRBD2	CAWAGGSSSYEQYF	TGTGCCTGGGCGGGGGGGTCCTCCTCCTACGAGCAGTACTTC
few	TRBV11-3	TRBJ1-3	TRBD1	CASSPGQGVLNTIYF	TGTGCCAGCAGCCCGGGACAGGGAGTATTAAACACCATATATTTT
-	TRBV6-8	TRBJ1-5	TRBD1	CASSEGRGGPQHF	TGTGCCAGCAGTGAGGGCAGGGGGGGGCCCCAGCATTTT
-	TRBV6-8	TRBJ2-3	-	CAINPGPTTDTQYF	TGTGCCATCAATCCGGGGCCGACCACAGATACGCAGTATTTT
once	TRBV1	TRBJ1-2	-	CASSQGQGEDYGYTF	TGCGCCAGCAGCCAAGGACAGGGGGAGGACTATGGCTACACCTTC
few	TRBV5-1	TRBJ2-5	-	CASRMEGRGTTQYF	TGCGCCAGCAGGATGGAGGGCAGGGGGACTACCCAGTACTTC
-	TRBV19	TRBJ2-7	TRBD1	CASSTSRTGATEQYF	TGTGCCAGTAGTACTTCCCGGACAGGGGCCACCGAGCAGTACTTC
-	TRBV23-1	TRBJ2-7	TRBD1	CASSQPGQGVGYEQYF	TGCGCCAGCAGCCAACCTGGACAGGGGGTAGGTTACGAGCAGTACTTC
-	TRBV19	TRBJ1-1	TRBD1	CASSSLRGLTEAFF	TGTGCCAGTAGTAGCCTCAGGGGGCTCACTGAAGCTTTCTTT
few	TRBV19	TRBJ2-2	-	CASSMKDSAFGELFF	TGTGCCAGTAGTATGAAGGATTCGGCGTTTGGGGAGCTGTTTTTT
-	TRBV15	TRBJ1-3	TRBD1	CATSQDRAPGNTIYF	TGTGCCACCAGCCAAGACAGGGCGCCTGGAAACACCATATATTTT
-	TRBV6-8	TRBJ2-3	TRBD2	CATRGTSGPQYF	TGTGCCACTCGGGGGACTAGCGGTCCGCAGTATTTT
-	TRBV6-8	TRBJ2-1	-	CASSRTEYNEQFF	TGTGCCAGCAGTAGGACGGAGTACAATGAGCAGTTCTTC
-	TRBV5-1	TRBJ1-2	-	CASSLETPGVFYGYTF	TGCGCCAGCAGCTTGGAAACACCGGGGGTTTTCTATGGCTACACCTTC
few	TRBV30	TRBJ2-2	-	CAWWSGRTGELFF	TGTGCCTGGTGGTCAGGGAGGACCGGGGAGCTGTTTTTT
-	TRBV5-1	TRBJ1-1	-	CASSLGRPNTEAFF	TGCGCCAGCAGCTTGGGCAGGCCCAACACTGAAGCTTTCTTT
-	TRBV19	TRBJ1-3	-	CASSPKENTIYF	TGTGCCAGTAGTCCAAAAGAAAACACCATATATTTT
-	TRBV19	TRBJ1-2	TRBD1	CASRLSRDSTNRNYGYTF	TGTGCCAGTCGTCTGAGCCGGGACAGTACCAACCGAAACTATGGCTACACCTTC
-	TRBV6-8	TRBJ1-4	-	CASSYRWSAGEKLFF	TGTGCCAGCAGTTACCGCTGGTCTGCCGGTGAAAAACTGTTTTTT
-	TRBV6-7	TRBJ2-7	-	CASSQGQVDEQYF	TGTGCCAGCAGTCAGGGACAAGTCGACGAGCAGTACTTC
once	TRBV28	TRBJ1-6	TRBD1	CASSSQGVPYNSPLHF	TGTGCCAGCAGCTCACAGGGGGTCCCCTATAATTCACCCCTCCACTTT
-	TRBV28	TRBJ2-3	-	CASSTPRDSTDTQYF	TGTGCCAGCAGTACGCCTAGGGACTCCACAGATACGCAGTATTTT
many	TRBV11-3	TRBJ2-2	-	CASSVNPNTGELFF	TGTGCCAGCAGCGTCAACCCGAACACCGGGGAGCTGTTTTTT
-	TRBV10-2	TRBJ2-3	TRBD1	CASSVDRGTDTQYF	TGCGCCAGCAGTGTGGACAGGGGCACAGATACGCAGTATTTT
-	TRBV29-1	TRBJ2-1	-	CSVGLGYNEQFF	TGCAGCGTTGGCCTCGGATACAATGAGCAGTTCTTC